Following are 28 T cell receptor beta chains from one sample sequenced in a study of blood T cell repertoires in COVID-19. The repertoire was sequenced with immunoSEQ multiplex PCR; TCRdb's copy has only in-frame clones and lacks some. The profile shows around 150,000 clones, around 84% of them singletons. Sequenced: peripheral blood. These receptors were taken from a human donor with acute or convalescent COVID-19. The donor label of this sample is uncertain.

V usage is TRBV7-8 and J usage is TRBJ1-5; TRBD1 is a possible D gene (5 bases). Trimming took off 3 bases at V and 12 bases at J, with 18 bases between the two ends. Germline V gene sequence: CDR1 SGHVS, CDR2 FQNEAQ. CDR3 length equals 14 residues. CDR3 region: CASSFEGGALLQHF. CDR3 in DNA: TGTGCCAGCAGCTTTGAGGGAGGGGCTCTCCTCCAGCATTTT.

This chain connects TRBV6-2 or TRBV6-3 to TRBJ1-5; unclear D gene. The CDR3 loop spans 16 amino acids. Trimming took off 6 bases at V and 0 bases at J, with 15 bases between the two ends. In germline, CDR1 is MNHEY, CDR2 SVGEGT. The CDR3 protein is CASSPRQTDSNQPQHF. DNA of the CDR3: TGTGCCAGCAGCCCACGACAAACAGATAGCAATCAGCCCCAGCATTTT.

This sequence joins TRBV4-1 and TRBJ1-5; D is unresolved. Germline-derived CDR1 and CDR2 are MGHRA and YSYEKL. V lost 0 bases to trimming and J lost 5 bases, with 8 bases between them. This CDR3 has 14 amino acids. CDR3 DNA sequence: TGCGCCAGCAGCCAAGAGGAGAGGGATCAGCCCCAGCATTTT. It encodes CASSQEERDQPQHF.

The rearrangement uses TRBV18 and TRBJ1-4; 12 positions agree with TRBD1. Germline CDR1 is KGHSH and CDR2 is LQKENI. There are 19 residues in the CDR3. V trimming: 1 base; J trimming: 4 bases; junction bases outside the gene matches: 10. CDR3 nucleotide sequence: TGTGCCAGCTCACCACTACCGGGACAGGGGGCGAGTGGTAATGAAAAACTGTTTTTT. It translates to CASSPLPGQGASGNEKLFF.

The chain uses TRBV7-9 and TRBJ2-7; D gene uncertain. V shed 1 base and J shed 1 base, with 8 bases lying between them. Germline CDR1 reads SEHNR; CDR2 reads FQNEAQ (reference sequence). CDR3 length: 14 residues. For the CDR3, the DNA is TGTGCCAGCAGCTTAGAGGCAGCGTCCTACGAGCAGTACTTC. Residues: CASSLEAASYEQYF.

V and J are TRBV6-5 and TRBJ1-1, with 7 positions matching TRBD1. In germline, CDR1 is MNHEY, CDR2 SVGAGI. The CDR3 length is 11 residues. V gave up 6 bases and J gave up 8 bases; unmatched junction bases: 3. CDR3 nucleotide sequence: TGTGCCAGCAGCAGGGGACAGGAAGCTTTCTTT. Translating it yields CASSRGQEAFF.

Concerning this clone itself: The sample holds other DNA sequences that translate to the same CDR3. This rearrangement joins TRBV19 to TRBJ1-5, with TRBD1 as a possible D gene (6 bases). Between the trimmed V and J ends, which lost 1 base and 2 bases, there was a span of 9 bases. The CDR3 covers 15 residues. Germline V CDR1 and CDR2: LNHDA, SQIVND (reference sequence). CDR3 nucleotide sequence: TGTGCCAGTAGTATAGTATCAGGGGGCAATCAGCCCCAGCATTTT. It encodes CASSIVSGGNQPQHF.

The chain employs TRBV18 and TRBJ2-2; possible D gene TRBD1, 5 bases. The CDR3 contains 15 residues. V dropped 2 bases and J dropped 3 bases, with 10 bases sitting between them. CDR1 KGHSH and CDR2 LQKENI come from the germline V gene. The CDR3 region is CASSPNKQDTGELFF. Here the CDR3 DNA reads TGTGCCAGCTCACCAAACAAACAGGACACCGGGGAGCTGTTTTTT.

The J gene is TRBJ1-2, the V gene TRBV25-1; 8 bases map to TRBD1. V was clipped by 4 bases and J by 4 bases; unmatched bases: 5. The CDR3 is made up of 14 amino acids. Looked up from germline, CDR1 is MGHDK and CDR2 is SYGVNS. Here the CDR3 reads CASSVPGGGYGYTF. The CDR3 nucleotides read TGTGCCAGCAGTGTCCCAGGGGGCGGCTATGGCTACACCTTC.

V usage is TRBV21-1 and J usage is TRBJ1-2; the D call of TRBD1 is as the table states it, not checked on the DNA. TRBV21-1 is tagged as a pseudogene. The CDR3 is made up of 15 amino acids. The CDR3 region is CASSKGPRARYGYTF. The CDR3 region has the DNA TGTGCCAGCAGCAAAGGCCCCAGGGCCAGGTATGGCTACACCTTC.

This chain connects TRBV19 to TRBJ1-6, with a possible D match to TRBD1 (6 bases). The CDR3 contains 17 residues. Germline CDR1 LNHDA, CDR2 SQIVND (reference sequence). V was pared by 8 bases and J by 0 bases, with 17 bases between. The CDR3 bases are TGTGCCAGTGCCCCTTTTACAGGGTTCTCCTATAATTCACCCCTCCACTTT. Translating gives CASAPFTGFSYNSPLHF.

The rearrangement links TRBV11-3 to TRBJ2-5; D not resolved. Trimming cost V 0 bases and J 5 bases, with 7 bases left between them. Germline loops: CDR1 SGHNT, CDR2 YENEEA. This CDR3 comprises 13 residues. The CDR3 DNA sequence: TGTGCCAGCAGCTTAGAAGAACGGGAGACCCAGTACTTC. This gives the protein CASSLEERETQYF. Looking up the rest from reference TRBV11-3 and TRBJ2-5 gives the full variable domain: EAGVVQSPRYKIIEKKQPVAFWCNPISGHNTLYWYLQNLGQGPELLIRYENEEAVDDSQLPKDRFSAERLKGVDSTLKIQPAELGDSAVYLCASSLEERETQYFGPGTRLLVL.

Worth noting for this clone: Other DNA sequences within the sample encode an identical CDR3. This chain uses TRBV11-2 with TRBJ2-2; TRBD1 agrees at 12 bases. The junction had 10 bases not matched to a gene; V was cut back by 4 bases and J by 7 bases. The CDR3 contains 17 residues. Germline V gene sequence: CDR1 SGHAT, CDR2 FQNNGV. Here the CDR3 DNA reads TGTGCCAGCAGCTCGGGACAGGGGGCGGGTCGTGGCGGGGAGCTGTTTTTT. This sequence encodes CASSSGQGAGRGGELFF.

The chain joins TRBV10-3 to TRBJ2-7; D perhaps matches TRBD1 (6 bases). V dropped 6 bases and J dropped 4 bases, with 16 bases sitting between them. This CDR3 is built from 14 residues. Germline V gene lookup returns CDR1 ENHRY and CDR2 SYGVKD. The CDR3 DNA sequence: TGTGCCATCAGCCAGGGGAAGTCGATGTACGAGCAGTACTTC. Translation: CAISQGKSMYEQYF.

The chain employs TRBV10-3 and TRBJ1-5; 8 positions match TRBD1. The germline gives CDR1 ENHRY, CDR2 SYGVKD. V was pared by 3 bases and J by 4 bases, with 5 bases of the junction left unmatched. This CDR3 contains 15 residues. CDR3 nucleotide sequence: TGTGCCATCAGTGAAACTGACAGGGGAAATCAGCCCCAGCATTTT. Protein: CAISETDRGNQPQHF.

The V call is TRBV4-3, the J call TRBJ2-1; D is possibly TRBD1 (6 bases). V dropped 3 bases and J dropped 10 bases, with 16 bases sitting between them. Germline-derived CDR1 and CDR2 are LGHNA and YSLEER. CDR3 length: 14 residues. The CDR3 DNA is TGCGCCAGCAGCCAGATAACAGGGTTAAGCGAGCAGTTCTTC. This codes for CASSQITGLSEQFF.

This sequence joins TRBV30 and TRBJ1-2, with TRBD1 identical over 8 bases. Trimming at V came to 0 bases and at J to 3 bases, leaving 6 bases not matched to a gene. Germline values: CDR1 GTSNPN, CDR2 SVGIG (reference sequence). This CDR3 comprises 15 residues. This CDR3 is CAWSVSDREYYGYTF. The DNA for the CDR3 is TGTGCCTGGAGTGTTTCGGACAGGGAATACTATGGCTACACCTTC. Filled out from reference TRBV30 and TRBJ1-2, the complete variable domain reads SQTIHQWPATLVQPVGSPLSLECTVEGTSNPNLYWYRQAAGRGLQLLFYSVGIGQISSEVPQNLSASRPQDRQFILSSKKLLLSDSGFYLCAWSVSDREYYGYTFGSGTRLTVV.

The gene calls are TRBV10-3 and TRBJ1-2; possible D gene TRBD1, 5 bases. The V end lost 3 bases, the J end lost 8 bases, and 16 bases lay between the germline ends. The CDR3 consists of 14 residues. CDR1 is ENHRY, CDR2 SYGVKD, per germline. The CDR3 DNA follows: TGTGCCATCAGTGATCCGACAGCAAGAAAGGGCTACACCTTC. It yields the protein CAISDPTARKGYTF.

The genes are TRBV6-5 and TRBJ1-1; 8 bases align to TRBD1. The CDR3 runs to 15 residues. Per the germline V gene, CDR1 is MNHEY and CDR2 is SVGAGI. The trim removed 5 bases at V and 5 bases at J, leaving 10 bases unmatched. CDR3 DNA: TGTGCCAGCAGTCTGATCTCAGGGGGCGGTACTGAAGCTTTCTTT. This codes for CASSLISGGGTEAFF.

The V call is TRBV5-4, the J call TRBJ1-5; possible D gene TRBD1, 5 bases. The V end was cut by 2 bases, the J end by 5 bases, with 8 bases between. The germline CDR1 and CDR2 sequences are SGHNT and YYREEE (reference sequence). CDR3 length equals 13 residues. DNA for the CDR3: TGTGCCAGCAGCTTTGGGGGGGATCAGCCCCAGCATTTT. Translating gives CASSFGGDQPQHF.

This chain's CDR3 is CASSQERAGNQPQHF. CDR3 nucleotides: TGTGCCAGCAGCCAAGAGCGGGCTGGGAATCAGCCCCAGCATTTT. The chain employs TRBV4-2 and TRBJ1-5; D is uncertain. Germline V lookup: CDR1 LGHNA, CDR2 YNFKEQ. This CDR3 has 15 residues. V lost 0 bases to trimming and J lost 4 bases, with 10 bases between them.

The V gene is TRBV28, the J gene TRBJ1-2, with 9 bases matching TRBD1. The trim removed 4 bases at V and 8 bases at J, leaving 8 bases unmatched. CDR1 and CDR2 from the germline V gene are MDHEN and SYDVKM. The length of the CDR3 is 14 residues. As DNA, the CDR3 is TGTGCCAGCAGTTCAACAGGGGGCGCTGGGGGCTACACCTTC. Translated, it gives CASSSTGGAGGYTF.

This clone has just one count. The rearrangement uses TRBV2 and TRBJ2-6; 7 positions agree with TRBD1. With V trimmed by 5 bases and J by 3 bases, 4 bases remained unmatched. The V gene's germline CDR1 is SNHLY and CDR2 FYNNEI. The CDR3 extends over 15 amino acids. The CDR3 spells CASSRQGIGANVLTF. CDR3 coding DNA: TGTGCCAGCAGTAGACAGGGTATTGGGGCCAACGTCCTGACTTTC.

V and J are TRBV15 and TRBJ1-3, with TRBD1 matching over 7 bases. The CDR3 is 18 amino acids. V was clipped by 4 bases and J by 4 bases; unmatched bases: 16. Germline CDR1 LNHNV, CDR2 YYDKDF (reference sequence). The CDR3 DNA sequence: TGTGCCACCAGCATCCGTTTTACAGGGGCGTCGGGCGGAAACACCATATATTTT. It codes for CATSIRFTGASGGNTIYF.

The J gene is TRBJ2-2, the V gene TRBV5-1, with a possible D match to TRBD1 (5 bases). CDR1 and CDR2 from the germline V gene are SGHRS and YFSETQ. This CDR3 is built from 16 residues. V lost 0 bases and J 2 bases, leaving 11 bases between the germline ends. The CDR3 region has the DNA TGCGCCAGCAGCTTGGATGGCAGGACAAACACCGGGGAGCTGTTTTTT. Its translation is CASSLDGRTNTGELFF.

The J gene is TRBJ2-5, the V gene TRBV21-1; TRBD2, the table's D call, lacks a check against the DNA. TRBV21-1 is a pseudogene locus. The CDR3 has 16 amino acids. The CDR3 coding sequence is TGTGCCAGCAGCAAAGGGCCCGGGACTAGCACGGAGACCCAGTACTTC. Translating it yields CASSKGPGTSTETQYF.

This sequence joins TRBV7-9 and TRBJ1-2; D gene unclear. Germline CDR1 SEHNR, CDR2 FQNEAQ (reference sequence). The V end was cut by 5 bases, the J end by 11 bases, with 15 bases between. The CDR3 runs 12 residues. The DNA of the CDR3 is TGTGCCAGCAGCAATTCCAGAAGAGGTTACACCTTC. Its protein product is CASSNSRRGYTF. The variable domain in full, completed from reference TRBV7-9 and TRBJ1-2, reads DTGVSQNPRHKITKRGQNVTFRCDPISEHNRLYWYRQTLGQGPEFLTYFQNEAQLEKSRLLSDRFSAERPKGSFSTLEIQRTEQGDSAMYLCASSNSRRGYTFGSGTRLTVV.

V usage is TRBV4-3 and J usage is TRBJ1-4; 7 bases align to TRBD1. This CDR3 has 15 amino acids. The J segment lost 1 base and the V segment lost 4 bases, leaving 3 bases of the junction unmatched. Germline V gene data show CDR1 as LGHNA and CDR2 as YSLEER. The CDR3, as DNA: TGCGCCAGCAGCCCGAGACAGGGAACTAATGAAAAACTGTTTTTT. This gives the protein CASSPRQGTNEKLFF.